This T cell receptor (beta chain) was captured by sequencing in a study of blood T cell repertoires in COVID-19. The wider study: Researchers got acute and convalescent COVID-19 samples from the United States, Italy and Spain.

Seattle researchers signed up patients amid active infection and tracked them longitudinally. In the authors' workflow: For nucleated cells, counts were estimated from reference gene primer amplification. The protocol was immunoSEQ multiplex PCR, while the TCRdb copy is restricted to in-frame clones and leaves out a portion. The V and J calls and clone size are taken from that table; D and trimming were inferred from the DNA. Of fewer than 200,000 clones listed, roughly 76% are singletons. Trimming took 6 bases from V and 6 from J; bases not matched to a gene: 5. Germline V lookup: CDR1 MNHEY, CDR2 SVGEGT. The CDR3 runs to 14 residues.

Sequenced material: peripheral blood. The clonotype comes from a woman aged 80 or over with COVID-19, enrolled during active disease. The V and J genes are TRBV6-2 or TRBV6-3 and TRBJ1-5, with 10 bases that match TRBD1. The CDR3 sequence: CASSRQGASQPQHF. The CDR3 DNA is TGTGCCAGCAGCAGACAGGGGGCCTCTCAGCCCCAGCATTTT.